This T cell receptor (beta chain) was sequenced for a study of blood T cell repertoires in COVID-19. V lost 1 base, J lost 4 bases, and 10 bases lay in between. CDR1 and CDR2 from the germline V gene are SNHLY and FYNNEI. There are 14 residues in the CDR3. The assay was immunoSEQ multiplex PCR, and TCRdb's table has in-frame clones only and misses some. This table holds about 300,000 clones, approximately 86% found once. Sequencing used peripheral blood. The sequence derives from a man aged 65 to 79 with acute or convalescent COVID-19. The rearrangement uses TRBV2 and TRBJ1-2; a weak D match, TRBD1 (6 bases). This chain's CDR3 is CASSEDRVAYGYTF. The CDR3 bases are TGTGCCAGCAGTGAAGACAGGGTGGCCTATGGCTACACCTTC.